This T cell receptor (beta chain) emerged from a study of shared clonotypes between healthy human individuals. Study information: Donors consisted of a couple of women and a few men between 18 and 49. The plates for each donor numbered three CD4 naive, three CD4 memory, two CD8 naive and one CD8 memory.

Study-level findings and limits: Since donors were few, the genetic and exposure-history diversity represented was limited.

Losses at the gene ends were 4 bases for V and 8 bases for J; bases not matched to a gene: 11. Germline-derived CDR1 and CDR2 are SGDLS and YYNGEE. The CDR3 extends over 15 amino acids. To note about this clone: Its antigen is unknown.

Every subset had its genomic DNA shared out evenly among several immunoSEQ plates. Using immunoSEQ multiplex PCR, the repertoire was profiled, and TCRdb retains in-frame clones only, with some absent. Counted here are some 2 million clones, 95% occurring once; the ten biggest clones make up approximately 0.13%. Sequencing input: naive CD4+ T cells sorted from blood. The sample's subset: CD45RA+ positively selected. The TCR originated in a man younger than 35 in good health. The V and J genes are TRBV9 and TRBJ1-2; 10 nucleotides match TRBD1. The CDR3 region is CASSLARDRGGGYTF. The CDR3 DNA sequence: TGTGCCAGCAGCCTCGCCCGGGACAGGGGCGGAGGCTACACCTTC.